The following is a T cell receptor beta chain sequence with its context. The target antigen is unknown. This record belongs to a study of cytomegalovirus exposure and HLA in healthy donors. Clones were sequenced by immunoSEQ multiplex PCR, and TCRdb holds only the in-frame ones, with some missing. This repertoire shows 200,000 to 250,000 clones, around nine tenths found once; its top ten account for approximately 2%. General study findings and limits: According to a later analysis, TCR clusters from the first cohort tended to co-occur in the 120 or so validation repertoires.

Germline CDR1 reads SGHDN; CDR2 reads FVKESK. The CDR3 consists of 14 residues. V lost 8 bases, J lost 4 bases, and 4 bases stayed unmatched. The sample was PBMCs. V and J are TRBV14 and TRBJ2-2; 10 bases are a match to TRBD1. This clonotype was obtained from a woman aged 18 to 35 in good health and CMV-seropositive. CDR3: CASGTGALTGELFF. CDR3 nucleotides: TGTGCCAGCGGGACAGGGGCCCTCACCGGGGAGCTGTTTTTT.